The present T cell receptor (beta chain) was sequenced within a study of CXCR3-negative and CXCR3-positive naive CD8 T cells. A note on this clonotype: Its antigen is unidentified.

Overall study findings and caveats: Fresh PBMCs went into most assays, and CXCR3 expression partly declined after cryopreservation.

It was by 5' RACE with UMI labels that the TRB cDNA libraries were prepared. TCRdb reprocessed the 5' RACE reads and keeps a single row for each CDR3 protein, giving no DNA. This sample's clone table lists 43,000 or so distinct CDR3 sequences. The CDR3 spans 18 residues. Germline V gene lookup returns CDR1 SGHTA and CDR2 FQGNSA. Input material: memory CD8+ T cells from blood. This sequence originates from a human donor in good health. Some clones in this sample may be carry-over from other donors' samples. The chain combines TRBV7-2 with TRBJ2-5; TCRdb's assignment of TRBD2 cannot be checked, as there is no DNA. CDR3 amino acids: CASSFHGQLAAQQETQYF.